The rows below give T cell receptor beta chains drawn from one sample of a study of cytomegalovirus exposure and HLA in healthy donors. The protocol was immunoSEQ multiplex PCR, while the TCRdb copy is restricted to in-frame clones and leaves out a portion. The sample includes about 41,000 clones, around 85% of them seen just once. The material sequenced was PBMCs. The receptors shown here come from a man in his fifties or sixties in good health and CMV-seronegative. CDR3s include the opening cysteine and the closing phenylalanine or tryptophan. The order of the fields is V gene, J gene, clone size, D gene, CDR3 protein, CDR3 DNA. A D gene is named only where the DNA matches it firmly. The size entry is marked missing in some rows and otherwise reads once, few, many or a size class.

>TRBV9|TRBJ2-1|once|TRBD2
CASSVDGTSGNEQFF
TGTGCCAGCAGCGTAGACGGGACTAGCGGTAATGAGCAGTTCTTC
>TRBV5-1|TRBJ1-3|-|-
CASSLATGGNTIYF
TGCGCCAGCAGCTTGGCTACAGGAGGAAACACCATATATTTT
>TRBV7-2|TRBJ2-3|-|-
CASSPAVDTQYF
TGTGCCAGCAGCCCCGCGGTAGATACGCAGTATTTT
>TRBV2|TRBJ1-2|-|TRBD1
CASRADRDGGYTF
TGTGCCAGCAGGGCGGACAGGGACGGTGGCTACACCTTC
>TRBV5-4|TRBJ2-1|-|-
CASSPHGRSEQFF
TGTGCCAGCAGCCCTCACGGTCGGAGTGAGCAGTTCTTC
>TRBV7-3|TRBJ2-2|-|-
CASSPQMNTGELFF
TGTGCCAGCAGCCCCCAGATGAACACCGGGGAGCTGTTTTTT
>TRBV7-9|TRBJ1-3|once|TRBD1
CASSLTGEGNTIYF
TGTGCCAGCAGTCTAACAGGGGAAGGAAACACCATATATTTT
>TRBV2|TRBJ1-2|few|-
CASSQGGWGGVSYGYTF
TGTGCCAGCAGCCAAGGGGGATGGGGGGGAGTAAGCTATGGCTACACCTTC
>TRBV27|TRBJ2-1|-|TRBD2
CASSSLAGGRNEQFF
TGTGCCAGCAGTTCATTAGCGGGGGGGCGAAATGAGCAGTTCTTC
>TRBV7-2|TRBJ1-2|-|-
CASSFAGSYGYTF
TGTGCCAGCAGCTTCGCAGGGTCCTATGGCTACACCTTC
>TRBV7-9|TRBJ2-7|-|-
CSSSLGSGGDSYEQYF
TGTTCCAGCAGCTTAGGGTCTGGCGGGGACTCCTACGAGCAGTACTTC
>TRBV6-4|TRBJ2-3|few|TRBD2
CASSDGTSGGADTQYF
TGTGCCAGCAGTGACGGGACTAGCGGGGGGGCAGATACGCAGTATTTT
>TRBV5-1|TRBJ2-2|few|TRBD2
CASSLYPKREIPGELFF
TGCGCCAGCAGCTTGTATCCCAAGCGGGAGATCCCCGGGGAGCTGTTTTTT
>TRBV5-1|TRBJ2-1|-|-
CASSLDRVVNEQFF
TGCGCCAGCAGCTTGGACAGGGTTGTCAATGAGCAGTTCTTC
>TRBV10-3|TRBJ1-4|-|TRBD1
CATRDRTTTNEKLFF
TGTGCCACTCGGGACAGAACTACAACTAATGAAAAACTGTTTTTT
>TRBV29-1|TRBJ1-1|-|TRBD1
CSVERQGVNTEAFF
TGCAGCGTTGAGAGACAGGGTGTTAACACTGAAGCTTTCTTT